Listed below are T cell receptor beta chains from one sample, sequenced in a study of cytomegalovirus exposure and HLA in healthy donors. Sequencing used immunoSEQ multiplex PCR; TCRdb keeps in-frame clones, though not all of them. The sample has 200,000 to 250,000 clones. The specimen sequenced was PBMCs. The receptors were gathered from a woman under 40 in good health and CMV-seropositive. The CDR3 runs from the conserved cysteine through the conserved F or W. A D gene is named only where the DNA matches it firmly.

v_gene,j_gene,d_gene,CDR3aa,CDR3nt
TRBV28,TRBJ2-5,TRBD2,CASTFGGSAETQYF,TGTGCCAGCACCTTTGGCGGGAGTGCAGAGACCCAGTACTTC
TRBV18,TRBJ1-1,-,CASSGGWELDAEAFF,TGTGCCAGCTCAGGGGGCTGGGAATTAGACGCTGAAGCTTTCTTT
TRBV5-4,TRBJ1-6,TRBD1,CASSLSRGENSPLHF,TGTGCCAGCAGCTTGTCCAGGGGGGAGAATTCACCCCTCCACTTT
TRBV5-1,TRBJ2-3,-,CASSRTGPPPGAQYF,TGCGCCAGCAGCCGGACTGGACCGCCGCCAGGGGCGCAGTATTTT
TRBV9,TRBJ2-3,-,CASSVGASSADTQYF,TGTGCCAGCAGCGTAGGGGCTAGCTCCGCGGATACGCAGTATTTT
TRBV19,TRBJ2-7,-,CASSPARSGISYEQYF,TGTGCCAGTAGTCCTGCTAGGTCCGGGATCTCCTACGAGCAGTACTTC
TRBV11-3,TRBJ2-3,-,CASSARWGGTDTQYF,TGTGCCAGCAGCGCCAGATGGGGCGGCACAGATACGCAGTATTTT
TRBV7-2,TRBJ1-2,-,CASSLRGTTNYGYTF,TGTGCCAGCAGCTTACGGGGAACTACTAACTATGGCTACACCTTC
TRBV2,TRBJ2-5,-,CASTPVDGFEGETQYF,TGTGCCAGCACACCTGTTGATGGTTTCGAGGGAGAGACCCAGTACTTC
TRBV18,TRBJ2-7,-,CASSPPSAGTYEQYF,TGTGCCAGCTCACCACCGTCGGCGGGGACCTACGAGCAGTACTTC
TRBV7-2,TRBJ2-1,-,CASSLDGSHNEQFF,TGTGCCAGCAGCTTGGATGGTAGCCACAATGAGCAGTTCTTC
TRBV6-6,TRBJ2-1,-,CASSPAGGASYNEQFF,TGTGCCAGCAGCCCCGCTGGGGGCGCCTCCTACAATGAGCAGTTCTTC
TRBV28,TRBJ2-3,-,CASSLGSAWDTQYF,TGTGCCAGCAGTTTAGGTAGCGCCTGGGATACGCAGTATTTT
TRBV9,TRBJ2-2,TRBD2,CASRAWTSGDSTGELFF,TGTGCCAGCAGAGCTTGGACTAGCGGGGACAGCACCGGGGAGCTGTTTTTT
TRBV4-3,TRBJ2-3,TRBD2,CASSQARTSGRAGKVADTQYF,TGCGCCAGCAGCCAAGCTAGGACTAGCGGGAGAGCAGGGAAGGTCGCAGATACGCAGTATTTT
TRBV30,TRBJ2-5,-,CAWGRGLIPYF,TGTGCCTGGGGCAGGGGCCTGATTCCGTACTTC
TRBV6-5,TRBJ2-5,TRBD1,CASSYSGDRASQYF,TGTGCCAGCAGTTACTCGGGCGACAGGGCCTCCCAGTACTTC
TRBV11-2,TRBJ2-2,-,CASSLRTDNTGELFF,TGTGCCAGCAGCTTGAGGACAGATAACACCGGGGAGCTGTTTTTT
TRBV10-3,TRBJ1-1,-,CAISEQGVQSTNTEAFF,TGTGCCATCAGTGAGCAAGGGGTGCAATCGACGAACACTGAAGCTTTCTTT
TRBV11-3,TRBJ2-1,TRBD1,CASSLGTGGLTIDEQFF,TGTGCCAGCAGCTTAGGGACAGGGGGTTTGACTATAGATGAGCAGTTCTTC
TRBV5-1,TRBJ1-2,-,CASGTEGGYTF,TGCGCCAGCGGAACAGAGGGTGGCTACACCTTC
TRBV5-6,TRBJ2-3,TRBD1,CASSLVQGTDTQYF,TGTGCCAGCAGCTTAGTACAGGGGACAGATACGCAGTATTTT
TRBV7-9,TRBJ2-7,TRBD2,CASSPTSGASYEQYF,TGTGCCAGCAGTCCGACTAGCGGGGCATCCTACGAGCAGTACTTC
TRBV7-2,TRBJ1-6,TRBD1,CASTEQWQGAAPLHF,TGTGCCAGCACCGAGCAGTGGCAGGGGGCTGCACCCCTCCACTTT
TRBV5-1,TRBJ2-7,-,CASSSEGFYEQYF,TGCGCCAGCAGCTCGGAGGGCTTCTACGAGCAGTACTTC
TRBV5-3,TRBJ2-1,-,CARSFRSPDSNYNEQFF,TGTGCCAGAAGCTTTAGGTCTCCGGACTCGAACTACAATGAGCAGTTCTTC
TRBV6-1,TRBJ1-3,-,CASSAAQGPPSGNTIYF,TGTGCCAGCAGTGCCGCACAGGGTCCCCCCTCTGGAAACACCATATATTTT
TRBV9,TRBJ2-1,-,CASSVGSESSYNEQFF,TGTGCCAGCAGCGTAGGAAGCGAGAGCTCCTACAATGAGCAGTTCTTC
TRBV28,TRBJ1-1,-,CASSLSRWGEEAFF,TGTGCCAGCAGTTTATCGCGTTGGGGAGAAGAAGCTTTCTTT
TRBV4-1,TRBJ1-1,-,CASSLTPLGGTAEAFF,TGCGCCAGCAGCCTGACTCCCCTGGGAGGGACGGCTGAAGCTTTCTTT
TRBV5-6,TRBJ1-1,-,CASSFTGPTEAFF,TGTGCCAGCAGCTTTACAGGACCCACTGAAGCTTTCTTT
TRBV7-9,TRBJ2-7,TRBD2,CASSLAGLAGLYF,TGTGCCAGCAGCTTAGCGGGACTAGCGGGCCTCTACTTC
TRBV2,TRBJ1-1,-,CASSEDAGANTEAFF,TGTGCCAGCAGTGAAGATGCGGGTGCGAACACTGAAGCTTTCTTT
TRBV15,TRBJ2-7,-,CVTSRDLQAPYEQYF,TGTGTCACCAGCAGAGATCTGCAGGCCCCCTACGAGCAGTACTTC
TRBV6-1,TRBJ2-1,-,CASYRGVPYNEQFF,TGTGCCAGCTATCGGGGAGTGCCCTACAATGAGCAGTTCTTC
TRBV12-5,TRBJ2-1,TRBD1,CASGLAPTGMVIREQFF,TGTGCTAGTGGTTTGGCTCCGACAGGGATGGTCATTAGGGAGCAGTTCTTC
TRBV18,TRBJ2-7,TRBD1,CASSPTGTYEQYF,TGTGCCAGCTCACCGACAGGGACCTACGAGCAGTACTTC
TRBV14,TRBJ2-3,-,CASSQDQGGVADTQYF,TGTGCCAGCAGCCAAGATCAGGGAGGAGTCGCAGATACGCAGTATTTT
TRBV6-1,TRBJ2-7,TRBD1,CATCRDSNYEQYF,TGTGCCACTTGCCGGGACAGCAACTACGAGCAGTACTTC
TRBV6-1,TRBJ2-7,TRBD1,CASSEARQGGVFDYEQYF,TGTGCCAGCAGTGAAGCGCGACAGGGGGGAGTTTTTGACTACGAGCAGTACTTC
TRBV6-5,TRBJ1-1,-,CASSYSYSNTEAFF,TGTGCCAGCAGTTACTCGTACAGTAACACTGAAGCTTTCTTT
TRBV6-6,TRBJ1-5,-,CASSYSQGNQPQHF,TGTGCCAGCAGTTACTCCCAGGGGAATCAGCCCCAGCATTTT
TRBV7-9,TRBJ2-7,-,CASSLANREQYF,TGTGCCAGCAGCTTAGCGAACCGGGAGCAGTACTTC